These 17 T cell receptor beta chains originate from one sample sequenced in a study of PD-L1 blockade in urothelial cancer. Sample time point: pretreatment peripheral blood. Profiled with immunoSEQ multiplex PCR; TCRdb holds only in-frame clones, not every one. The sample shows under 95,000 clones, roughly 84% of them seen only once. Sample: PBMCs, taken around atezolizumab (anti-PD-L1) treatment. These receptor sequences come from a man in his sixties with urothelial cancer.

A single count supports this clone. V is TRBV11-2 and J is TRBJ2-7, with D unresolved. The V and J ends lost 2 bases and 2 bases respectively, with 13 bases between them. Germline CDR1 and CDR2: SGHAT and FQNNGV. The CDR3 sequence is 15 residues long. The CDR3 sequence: CASSLINSLAYEQYF. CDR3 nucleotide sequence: TGTGCCAGCAGCTTAATCAACTCCTTGGCCTACGAGCAGTACTTC.

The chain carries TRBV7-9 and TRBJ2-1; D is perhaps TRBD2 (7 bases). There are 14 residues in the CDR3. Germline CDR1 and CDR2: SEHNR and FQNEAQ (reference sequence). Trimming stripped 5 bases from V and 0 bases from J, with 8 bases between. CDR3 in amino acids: CASSRGGSYNEQFF. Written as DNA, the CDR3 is TGTGCCAGCAGCAGGGGGGGCTCCTACAATGAGCAGTTCTTC.

Here the CDR3 DNA reads TGTGCCAGCAGTTGGTCTGAGGGGGCTCGAACTGAAGCTTTCTTT. Its protein is CASSWSEGARTEAFF. The chain has TRBV27 and TRBJ1-1; 7 positions agree with TRBD1. This CDR3 spans 15 amino acids. V lost 4 bases to trimming and J lost 5 bases; unmatched junction nucleotides: 10. Germline V CDR1 and CDR2: MNHEY, SMNVEV (reference sequence).

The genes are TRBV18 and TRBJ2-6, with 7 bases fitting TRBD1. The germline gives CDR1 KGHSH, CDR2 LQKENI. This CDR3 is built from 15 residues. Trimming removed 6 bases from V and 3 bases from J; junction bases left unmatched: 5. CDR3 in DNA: TGTGCCAGCTCCCCGACAGGGAGTGGGGCCAACGTCCTGACTTTC. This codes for CASSPTGSGANVLTF.

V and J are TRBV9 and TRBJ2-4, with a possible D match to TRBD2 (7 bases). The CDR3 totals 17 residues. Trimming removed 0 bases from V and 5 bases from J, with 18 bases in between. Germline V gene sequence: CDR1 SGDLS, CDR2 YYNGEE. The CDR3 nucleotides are TGTGCCAGCAGCGTAGGAGGGGGGGGACGGACAGAAAACATTCAGTACTTC. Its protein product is CASSVGGGGRTENIQYF.

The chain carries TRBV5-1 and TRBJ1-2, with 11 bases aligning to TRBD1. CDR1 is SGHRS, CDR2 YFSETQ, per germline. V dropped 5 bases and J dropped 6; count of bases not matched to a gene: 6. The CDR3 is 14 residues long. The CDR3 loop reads CASRGQGAVDGYTF. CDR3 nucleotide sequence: TGCGCCAGCAGAGGACAGGGGGCTGTGGATGGCTACACCTTC.

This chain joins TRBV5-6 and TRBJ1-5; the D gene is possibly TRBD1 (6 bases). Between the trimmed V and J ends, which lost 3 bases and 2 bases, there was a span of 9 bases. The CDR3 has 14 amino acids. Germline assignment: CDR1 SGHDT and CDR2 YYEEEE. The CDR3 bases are TGTGCCAGCAGCTCCAGGGGTGGCAATCAGCCCCAGCATTTT. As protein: CASSSRGGNQPQHF.

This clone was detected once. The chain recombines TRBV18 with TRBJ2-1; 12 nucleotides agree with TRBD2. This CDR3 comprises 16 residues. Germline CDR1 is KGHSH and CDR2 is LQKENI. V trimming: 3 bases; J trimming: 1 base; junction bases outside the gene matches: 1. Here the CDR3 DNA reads TGTGCCAGCTCACCTGGACTAGCGGGATCCTACAATGAGCAGTTCTTC. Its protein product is CASSPGLAGSYNEQFF.

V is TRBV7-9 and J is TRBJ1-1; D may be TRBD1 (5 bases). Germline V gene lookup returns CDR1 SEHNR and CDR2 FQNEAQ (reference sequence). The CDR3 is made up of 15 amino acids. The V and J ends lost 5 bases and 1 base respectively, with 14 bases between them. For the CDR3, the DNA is TGTGCCAGCAGCGGGAGGGACTCCCCGAACACTGAAGCTTTCTTT. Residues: CASSGRDSPNTEAFF.

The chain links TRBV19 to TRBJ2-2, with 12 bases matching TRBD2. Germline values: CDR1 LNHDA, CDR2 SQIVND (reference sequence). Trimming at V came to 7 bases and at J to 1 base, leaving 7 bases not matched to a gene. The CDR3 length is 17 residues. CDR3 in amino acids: CASTLAGGSWNTGELFF. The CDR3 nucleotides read TGTGCCAGTACCCTAGCGGGAGGGTCTTGGAACACCGGGGAGCTGTTTTTT.

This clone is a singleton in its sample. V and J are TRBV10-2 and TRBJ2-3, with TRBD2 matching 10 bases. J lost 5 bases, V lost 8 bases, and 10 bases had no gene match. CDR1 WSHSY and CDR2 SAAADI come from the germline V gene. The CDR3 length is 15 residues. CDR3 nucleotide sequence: TGCGCCAGCCAAGATCAGCGGGGGGGGAGAGATACGCAGTATTTT. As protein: CASQDQRGGRDTQYF.

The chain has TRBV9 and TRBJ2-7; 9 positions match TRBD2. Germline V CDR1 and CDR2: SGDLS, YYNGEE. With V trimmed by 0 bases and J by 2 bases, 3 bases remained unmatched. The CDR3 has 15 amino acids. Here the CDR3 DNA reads TGTGCCAGCAGCGTAGAGGCTAGCGGGGCCTACGAGCAGTACTTC. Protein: CASSVEASGAYEQYF.

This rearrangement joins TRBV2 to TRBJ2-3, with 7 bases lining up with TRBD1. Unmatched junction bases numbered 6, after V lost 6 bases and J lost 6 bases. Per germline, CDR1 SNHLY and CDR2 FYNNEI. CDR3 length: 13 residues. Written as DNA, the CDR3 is TGTGCCAGCAGCGGACAGGAGGTGGATACGCAGTATTTT. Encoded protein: CASSGQEVDTQYF.

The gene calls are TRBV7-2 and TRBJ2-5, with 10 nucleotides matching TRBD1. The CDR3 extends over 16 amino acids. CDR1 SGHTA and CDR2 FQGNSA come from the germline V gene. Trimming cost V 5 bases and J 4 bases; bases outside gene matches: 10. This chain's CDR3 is CASSPYGTGVRETQYF. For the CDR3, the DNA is TGTGCCAGCAGCCCGTACGGGACAGGGGTTCGAGAGACCCAGTACTTC.

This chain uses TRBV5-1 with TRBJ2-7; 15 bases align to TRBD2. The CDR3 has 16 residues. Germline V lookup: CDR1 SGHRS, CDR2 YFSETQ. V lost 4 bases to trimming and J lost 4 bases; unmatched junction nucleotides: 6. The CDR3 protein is CASSTGLAGGRYEQYF. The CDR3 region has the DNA TGCGCCAGCAGCACGGGACTAGCGGGGGGACGGTACGAGCAGTACTTC.

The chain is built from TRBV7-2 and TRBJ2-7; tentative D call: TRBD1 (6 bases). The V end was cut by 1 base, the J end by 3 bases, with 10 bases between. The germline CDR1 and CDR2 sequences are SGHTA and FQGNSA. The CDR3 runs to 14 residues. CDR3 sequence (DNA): TGTGCCAGCAGCTTAGGGATAGGGGGCTACGAGCAGTACTTC. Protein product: CASSLGIGGYEQYF. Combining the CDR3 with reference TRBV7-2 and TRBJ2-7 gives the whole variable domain GAGVSQSPSNKVTEKGKDVELRCDPISGHTALYWYRQSLGQGLEFLIYFQGNSAPDKSGLPSDRFSAERTGGSVSTLTIQRTQQEDSAVYLCASSLGIGGYEQYFGPGTRLTVT.

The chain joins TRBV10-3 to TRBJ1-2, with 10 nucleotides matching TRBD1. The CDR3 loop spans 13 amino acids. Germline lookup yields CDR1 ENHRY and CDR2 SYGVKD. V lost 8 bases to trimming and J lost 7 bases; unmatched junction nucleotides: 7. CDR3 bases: TGTGCCATCGGTCGACAGGGGGCGGTTGGCTACACCTTC. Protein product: CAIGRQGAVGYTF.